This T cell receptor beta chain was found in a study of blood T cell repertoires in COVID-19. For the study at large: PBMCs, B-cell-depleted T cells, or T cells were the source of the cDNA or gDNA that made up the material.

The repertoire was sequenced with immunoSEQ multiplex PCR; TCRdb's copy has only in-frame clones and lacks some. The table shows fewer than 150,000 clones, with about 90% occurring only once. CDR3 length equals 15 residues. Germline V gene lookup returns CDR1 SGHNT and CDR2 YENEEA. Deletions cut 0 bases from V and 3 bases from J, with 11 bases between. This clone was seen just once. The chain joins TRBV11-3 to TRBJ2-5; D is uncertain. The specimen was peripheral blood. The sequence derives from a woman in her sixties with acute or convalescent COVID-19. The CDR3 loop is CASSLDAGPEETQYF. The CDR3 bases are TGTGCCAGCAGCTTAGACGCTGGGCCAGAAGAGACCCAGTACTTC.